This T cell receptor beta chain was profiled in a study of control samples from healthy donors and cancer patients. Libraries were prepared by immunoSEQ multiplex PCR; TCRdb keeps only in-frame clonotypes and omits some of them. The data hold approximately 93,000 clones, with roughly 89% observed a single time. Germline V CDR1 and CDR2: SEHNR, FQNEAQ (reference sequence). This CDR3 is built from 18 residues. Germline trimming cut 6 bases from V and 0 bases from J; bases unmatched to any gene: 16. The chain carries TRBV7-9 and TRBJ2-5; 7 nucleotides line up with TRBD1. The sample comprised PBMCs. This sequence originates from a woman in her fifties or sixties with colorectal cancer. CDR3 region: CASRILTGTELYQETQYF. CDR3 sequence (DNA): TGTGCCAGCAGGATTTTAACTGGGACAGAGCTGTACCAAGAGACCCAGTACTTC.